The T cell receptor (beta chain) under discussion was sequenced for a study of beta chain features in type 1 diabetes. Every bit of the isolated RNA underwent reverse transcription, so sequencing read expressed TCRB transcripts. The data were produced by immunoSEQ multiplex PCR, yet TCRdb's version contains in-frame clones alone and is incomplete. The sample has some 250,000 clones; 25% to 30% are singletons. Of note for this clone: What it binds is unknown.

Purity of each sorted population was above 95%. General observations from the study: The study found that naive, central memory and Treg TCRB repertoires appeared more similar in patients than in healthy donors.

The CDR3 totals 17 residues. The V end lost 3 bases, the J end lost 4 bases, and 20 bases lay between the germline ends. Germline V gives CDR1 LNHNV, CDR2 YYDKDF (reference sequence). The sequencing input was central memory CD4+ T cells from blood. This sequence originates from a man aged 30 to 39 in good health. The chain employs TRBV15 and TRBJ2-3; tentatively, D is TRBD1 or TRBD2 (5 bases each). This CDR3 is CATSSLTRGSSADTQYF. The CDR3 bases are TGTGCCACCAGCAGCCTTACTCGGGGCTCATCAGCAGATACGCAGTATTTT.